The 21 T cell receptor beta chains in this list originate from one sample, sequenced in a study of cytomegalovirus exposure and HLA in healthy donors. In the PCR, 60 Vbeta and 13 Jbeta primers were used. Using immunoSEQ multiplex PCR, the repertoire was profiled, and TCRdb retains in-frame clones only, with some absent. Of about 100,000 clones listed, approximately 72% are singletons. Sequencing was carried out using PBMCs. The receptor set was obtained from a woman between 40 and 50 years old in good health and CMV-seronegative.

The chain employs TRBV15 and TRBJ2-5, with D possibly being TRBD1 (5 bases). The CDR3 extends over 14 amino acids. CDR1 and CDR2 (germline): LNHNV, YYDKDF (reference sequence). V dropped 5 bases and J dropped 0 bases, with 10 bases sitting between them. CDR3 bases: TGTGCCACCAGCCCCGGACAAGACCAAGAGACCCAGTACTTC. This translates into CATSPGQDQETQYF.

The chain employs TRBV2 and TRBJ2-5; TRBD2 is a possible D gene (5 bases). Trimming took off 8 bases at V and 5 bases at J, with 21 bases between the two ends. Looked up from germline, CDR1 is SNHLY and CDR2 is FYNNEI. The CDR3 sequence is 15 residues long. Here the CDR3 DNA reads TGTGCCAGCGAACAGCTACGGGATAGGTGGGAGACCCAGTACTTC. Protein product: CASEQLRDRWETQYF.

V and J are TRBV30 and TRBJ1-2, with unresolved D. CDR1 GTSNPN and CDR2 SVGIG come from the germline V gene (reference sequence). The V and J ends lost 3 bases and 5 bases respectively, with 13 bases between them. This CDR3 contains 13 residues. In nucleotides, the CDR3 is TGTGCCTGGAGAAGACACCTTCTGTATGGCTACACCTTC. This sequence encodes CAWRRHLLYGYTF.

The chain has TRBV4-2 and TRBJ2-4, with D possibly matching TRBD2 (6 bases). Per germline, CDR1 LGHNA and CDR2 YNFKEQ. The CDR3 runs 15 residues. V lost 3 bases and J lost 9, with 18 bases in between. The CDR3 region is CASSQNPTLGGIQYF. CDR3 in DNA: TGTGCCAGCAGCCAGAATCCCACACTGGGGGGCATTCAGTACTTC.

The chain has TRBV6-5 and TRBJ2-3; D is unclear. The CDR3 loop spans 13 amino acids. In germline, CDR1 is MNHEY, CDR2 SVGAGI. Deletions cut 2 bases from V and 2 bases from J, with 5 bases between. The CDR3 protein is CASSYAPTDTQYF. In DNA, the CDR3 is TGTGCCAGCAGTTACGCGCCCACAGATACGCAGTATTTT.

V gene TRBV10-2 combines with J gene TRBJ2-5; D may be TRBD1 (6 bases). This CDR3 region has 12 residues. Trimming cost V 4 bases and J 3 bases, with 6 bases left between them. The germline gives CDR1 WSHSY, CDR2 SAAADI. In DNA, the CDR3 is TGCGCCAGCAGTGCAGGGGAAGAGACCCAGTACTTC. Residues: CASSAGEETQYF.

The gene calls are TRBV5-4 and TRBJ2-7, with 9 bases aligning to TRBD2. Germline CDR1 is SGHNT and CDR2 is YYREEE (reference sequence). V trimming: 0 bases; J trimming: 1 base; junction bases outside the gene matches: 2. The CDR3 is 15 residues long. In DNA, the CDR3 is TGTGCCAGCAGCTTGGAAAGCGGGAGGTCCTACGAGCAGTACTTC. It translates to CASSLESGRSYEQYF. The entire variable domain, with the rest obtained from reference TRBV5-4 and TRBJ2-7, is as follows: ETGVTQSPTHLIKTRGQQVTLRCSSQSGHNTVSWYQQALGQGPQFIFQYYREEENGRGNFPPRFSGLQFPNYSSELNVNALELDDSALYLCASSLESGRSYEQYFGPGTRLTVT.

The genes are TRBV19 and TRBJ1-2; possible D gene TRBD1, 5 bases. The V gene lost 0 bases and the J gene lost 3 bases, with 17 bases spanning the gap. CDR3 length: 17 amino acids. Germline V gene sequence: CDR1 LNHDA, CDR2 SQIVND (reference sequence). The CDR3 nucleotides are TGTGCCAGTAGTATAGATTCCCAGGGTCCAGGCGACTATGGCTACACCTTC. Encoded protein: CASSIDSQGPGDYGYTF. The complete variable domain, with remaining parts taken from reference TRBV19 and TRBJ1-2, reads DGGITQSPKYLFRKEGQNVTLSCEQNLNHDAMYWYRQDPGQGLRLIYYSQIVNDFQKGDIAEGYSVSREKKESFPLTVTSAQKNPTAFYLCASSIDSQGPGDYGYTFGSGTRLTVV.

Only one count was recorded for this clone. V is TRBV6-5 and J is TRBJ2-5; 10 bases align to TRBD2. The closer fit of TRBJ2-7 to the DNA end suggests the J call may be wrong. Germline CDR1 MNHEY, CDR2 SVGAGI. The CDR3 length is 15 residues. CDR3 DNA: TGTGCCAGCAGATTAGAGCGGGGGGGGACCTACGAGCAGTACTTC. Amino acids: CASRLERGGTYEQYF.

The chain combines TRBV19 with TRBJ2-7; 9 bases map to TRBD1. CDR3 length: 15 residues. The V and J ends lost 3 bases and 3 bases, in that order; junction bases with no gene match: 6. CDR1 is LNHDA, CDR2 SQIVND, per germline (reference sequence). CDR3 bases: TGTGCCAGTAGTATCGGGACAGGGTTTGGCTACGAGCAGTACTTC. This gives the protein CASSIGTGFGYEQYF.

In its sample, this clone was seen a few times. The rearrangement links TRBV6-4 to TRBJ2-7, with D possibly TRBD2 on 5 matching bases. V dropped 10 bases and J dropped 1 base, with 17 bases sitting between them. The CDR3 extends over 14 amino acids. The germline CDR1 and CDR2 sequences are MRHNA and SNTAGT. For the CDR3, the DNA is TGTGCCACCGTGAGACAAGGCGGGTCCTACGAGCAGTACTTC. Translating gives CATVRQGGSYEQYF.

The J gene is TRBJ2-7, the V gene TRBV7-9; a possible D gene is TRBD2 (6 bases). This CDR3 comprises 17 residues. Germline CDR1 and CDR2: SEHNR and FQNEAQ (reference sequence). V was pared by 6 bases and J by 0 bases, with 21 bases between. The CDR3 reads CASRLAAFRDDSYEQYF. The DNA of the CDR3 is TGTGCCAGCAGACTAGCCGCGTTCCGGGACGACTCCTACGAGCAGTACTTC. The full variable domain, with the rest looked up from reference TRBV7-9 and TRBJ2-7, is DTGVSQNPRHKITKRGQNVTFRCDPISEHNRLYWYRQTLGQGPEFLTYFQNEAQLEKSRLLSDRFSAERPKGSFSTLEIQRTEQGDSAMYLCASRLAAFRDDSYEQYFGPGTRLTVT.

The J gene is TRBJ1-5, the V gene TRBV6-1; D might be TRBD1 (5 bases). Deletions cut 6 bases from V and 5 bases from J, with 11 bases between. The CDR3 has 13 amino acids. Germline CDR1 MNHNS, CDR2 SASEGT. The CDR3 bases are TGTGCCAGCAGCCCGGAGGGGCATCAGCCCCAGCATTTT. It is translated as CASSPEGHQPQHF.

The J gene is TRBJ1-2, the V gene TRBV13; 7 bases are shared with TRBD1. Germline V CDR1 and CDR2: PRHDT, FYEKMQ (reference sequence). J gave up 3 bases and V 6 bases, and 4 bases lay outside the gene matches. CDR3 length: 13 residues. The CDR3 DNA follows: TGTGCCAGCAGGGCGGACAGGCACTATGGCTACACCTTC. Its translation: CASRADRHYGYTF.

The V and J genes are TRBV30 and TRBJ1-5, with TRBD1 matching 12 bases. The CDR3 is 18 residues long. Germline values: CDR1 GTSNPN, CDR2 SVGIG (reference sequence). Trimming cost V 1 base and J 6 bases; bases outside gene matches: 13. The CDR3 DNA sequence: TGTGCCTGGAGTGCAGACCTCTTCGGGACAGGGGGCGGTCAGCCCCAGCATTTT. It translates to CAWSADLFGTGGGQPQHF.

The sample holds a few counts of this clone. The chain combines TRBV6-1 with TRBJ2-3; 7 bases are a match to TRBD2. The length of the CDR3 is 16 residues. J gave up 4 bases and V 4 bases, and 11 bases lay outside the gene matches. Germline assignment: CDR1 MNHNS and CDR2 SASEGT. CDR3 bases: TGTGCCAGCAGTGCCCCTAGGGCGGGAGCCGCAGATACGCAGTATTTT. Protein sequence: CASSAPRAGAADTQYF.

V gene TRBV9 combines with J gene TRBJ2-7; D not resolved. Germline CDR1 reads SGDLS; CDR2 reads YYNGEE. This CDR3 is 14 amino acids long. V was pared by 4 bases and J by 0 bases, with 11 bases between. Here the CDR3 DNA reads TGTGCCAGCAGCTTAGCCTCCGGCTCCTACGAGCAGTACTTC. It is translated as CASSLASGSYEQYF.

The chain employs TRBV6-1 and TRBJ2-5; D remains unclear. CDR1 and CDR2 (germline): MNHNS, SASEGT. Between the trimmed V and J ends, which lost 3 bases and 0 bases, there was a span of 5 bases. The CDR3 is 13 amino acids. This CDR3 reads CASSDPYQETQYF. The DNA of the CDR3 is TGTGCCAGCAGTGATCCGTACCAAGAGACCCAGTACTTC.

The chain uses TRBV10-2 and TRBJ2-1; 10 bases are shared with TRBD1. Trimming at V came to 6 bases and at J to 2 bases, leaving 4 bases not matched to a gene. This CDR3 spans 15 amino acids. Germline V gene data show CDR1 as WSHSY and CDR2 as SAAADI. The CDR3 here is CASRRDRGPYNEQFF. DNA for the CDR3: TGCGCCAGCAGACGGGACAGGGGCCCCTACAATGAGCAGTTCTTC.

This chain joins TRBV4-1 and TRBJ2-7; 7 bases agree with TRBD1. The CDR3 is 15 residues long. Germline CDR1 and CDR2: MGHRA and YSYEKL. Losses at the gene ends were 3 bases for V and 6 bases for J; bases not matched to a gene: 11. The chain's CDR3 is CASSHTLETGFEQYF. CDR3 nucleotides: TGCGCCAGCAGCCACACCCTGGAGACAGGGTTCGAGCAGTACTTC.

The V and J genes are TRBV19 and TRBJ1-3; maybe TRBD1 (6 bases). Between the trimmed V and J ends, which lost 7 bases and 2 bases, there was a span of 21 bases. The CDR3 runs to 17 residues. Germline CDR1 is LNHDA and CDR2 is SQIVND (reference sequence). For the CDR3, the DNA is TGTGCCAGTAACCGTCGATACAGGGACGTCACTGGAAACACCATATATTTT. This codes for CASNRRYRDVTGNTIYF.